The 5 T cell receptor beta chains reported below all come from one sample, sequenced in a study of early T cells in non-severe SARS-CoV-2 infection (dated by TCRdb to the early 2020s). Libraries were built with 5' RACE. Instrument on record: NextSeq 500. TCRdb itself trimmed the public reads at Q25 with fastp, ran MiXCR and retained productive beta chains. Each entry merges the rows of one CDR3 protein and shows their most common DNA and genes. The sample profile shows 25,000 to 35,000 distinct CDR3 sequences; about 6% of them were found once. Over 30% of the sample is in the top ten clones. The starting material was whole blood, obtained at baseline. The receptor set was obtained from an adult who was a healthcare worker with PCR-confirmed SARS-CoV-2 infection or an uninfected control (not recorded which).

There are many counts of this clonotype. The gene calls are TRBV28 and TRBJ2-1; no firm D call. Trimming stripped 6 bases from V and 7 bases from J, with 10 bases between. Germline values: CDR1 MDHEN, CDR2 SYDVKM. The CDR3 has 12 residues. Here the CDR3 reads CASSYSWNEQFF. DNA for the CDR3: TGTGCCAGCAGCTATAGTTGGAATGAGCAGTTCTTC.

This clonotype occurred many times. The rearrangement uses TRBV20-1 and TRBJ2-1; D unresolved. Trimming cost V 6 bases and J 0 bases, with 15 bases left between them. The CDR3 consists of 15 residues. Germline V gives CDR1 DFQATT, CDR2 SNEGSKA (reference sequence). In DNA, the CDR3 is TGCAGTGCCCCCCGGCAGGAAAGCTCCTACAATGAGCAGTTCTTC. It codes for CSAPRQESSYNEQFF.

There are many counts of this clonotype. The rearrangement uses TRBV11-2 and TRBJ2-1; D not certain. The CDR3 consists of 17 residues. CDR1 and CDR2 from the germline V gene are SGHAT and FQNNGV. V lost 1 base, J lost 8 bases, and 21 bases lay in between. The CDR3 spells CASSLAWTALGGHEQFF. CDR3 in DNA: TGTGCCAGCAGCTTAGCCTGGACGGCTTTAGGCGGTCATGAGCAGTTCTTC.

This chain uses TRBV9 with TRBJ2-1, with D tentatively TRBD2 (6 bases). V dropped 4 bases and J dropped 0 bases, with 17 bases sitting between them. This CDR3 has 17 amino acids. The germline V gene encodes CDR1 SGDLS and CDR2 YYNGEE. The chain's CDR3 is CASSSRDSLSSYNEQFF. CDR3 in DNA: TGTGCCAGCAGCTCCCGGGACTCCTTGAGCTCCTACAATGAGCAGTTCTTC.

This clonotype has ten or more counts. This chain connects TRBV20-1 to TRBJ1-4, with 8 bases matching TRBD1. The V gene's germline CDR1 is DFQATT and CDR2 SNEGSKA (reference sequence). The CDR3 extends over 14 amino acids. The V segment lost 2 bases and the J segment 3 bases; nucleotides outside the gene matches: 2. The CDR3 bases are TGCAGTGCTAGACCGGACAGGGCTAATGAAAAACTGTTTTTT. It specifies CSARPDRANEKLFF.